Listed below are T cell receptor beta chains from one sample, sequenced in a study of siplizumab effects on memory and regulatory T cells. Method: immunoSEQ multiplex PCR; TCRdb's copy keeps in-frame clones and lacks some. The data show approximately 94,000 clones, around 97% seen once. Sequencing was performed on naive CD4+ T cells sorted from blood. The receptors were sampled from a human donor in good health. Each CDR3 is given with its conserved first and last residue. D genes are given only for firm matches.

j_gene,len,v_gene,d_gene,CDR3nt,CDR3aa
TRBJ2-1,13,TRBV6-5,-,TGTGCCAGTCGGGATAGACGAATCGATGAGCAGTTCTTC,CASRDRRIDEQFF
TRBJ2-7,11,TRBV6-6,-,TGTGCCAGCAGTTACTCAACCGAGCAGTACTTC,CASSYSTEQYF
TRBJ2-1,11,TRBV4-1,-,TGCGCCAGCAGACAAATCAATGAGCAGTTCTTC,CASRQINEQFF
TRBJ2-7,13,TRBV19,-,TGTGCCAGTAGCCGAGGGGGGTACTACGAGCAGTACTTC,CASSRGGYYEQYF
TRBJ1-1,13,TRBV5-6,-,TGTGCCAGCAGCTTTGTCCAAAACACTGAAGCTTTCTTT,CASSFVQNTEAFF
TRBJ1-3,16,TRBV5-1,TRBD1,TGCGCCAGCAGCTTGGGTGACAGGGACTCTGGAAACACCATATATTTT,CASSLGDRDSGNTIYF
TRBJ1-1,12,TRBV19,-,TGTGCCAGTAGTGTCAGGGGCCCTGAAGCTTTCTTT,CASSVRGPEAFF
TRBJ1-5,14,TRBV12-5,-,TGTGCTAGTGGTTTGGTAGTGAGCAATCAGCCCCAGCATTTT,CASGLVVSNQPQHF
TRBJ2-7,14,TRBV27,TRBD1,TGTGCCAGCAATCGACAGGGTGAGTCCTACGAGCAGTACTTC,CASNRQGESYEQYF
TRBJ2-5,15,TRBV4-2,-,TGTGCCAGCAGCCAAGGATCGGGGGTGCAAGAGACCCAGTACTTC,CASSQGSGVQETQYF
TRBJ1-1,14,TRBV5-4,-,TGTGCCAGCAGCCGCGAACGGGGGGTAACTGAAGCTTTCTTT,CASSRERGVTEAFF
TRBJ1-2,16,TRBV19,-,TGTGCCAGTAGTACGAAGCAGGGGCAAAGTAACTATGGCCACACCTTC,CASSTKQGQSNYGHTF
TRBJ2-7,14,TRBV2,-,TGTGCCAGCATCTTCGTGGGCCTATACTACGAGCAGTACTTC,CASIFVGLYYEQYF
TRBJ1-2,15,TRBV5-4,-,TGTGCCAGCAGCTTGGGGCAGGGGATTAACTATGGCTACACCTTC,CASSLGQGINYGYTF
TRBJ2-1,16,TRBV6-4,TRBD1,TGTGCCAGCAGACCCCGTCAGGGGACAGGGGCCAATGAGCAGTTCTTC,CASRPRQGTGANEQFF
TRBJ1-5,15,TRBV5-4,TRBD1,TGTGCCAGCAGCCATGACAGGGGCCAGACGCAGCCCCAGCATTTT,CASSHDRGQTQPQHF
TRBJ1-1,17,TRBV5-4,-,TGTGCCAGCAGCCGAGGGGGGAGTCAAGGGGTAGACACTGAAGCTTTCTTT,CASSRGGSQGVDTEAFF
TRBJ1-5,15,TRBV6-1,-,TGTGCCAGCAGTGAAACAGGCCATAGCAATCAGCCCCAGCATTTT,CASSETGHSNQPQHF
TRBJ1-2,13,TRBV11-2,TRBD1,TGTGCCAGCAGCCCTTCACGGGGAGACAGGGAAATGTTC,CASSPSRGDREMF
TRBJ2-2,13,TRBV2,-,TGTGCCAGCAGTGAAAGATTTCCGGGGGAGCTGTTTTTT,CASSERFPGELFF
TRBJ2-5,13,TRBV19,TRBD2,TGTGCCAGTAGTTGGGGGGGGCAAGAGACCCAGTACTTC,CASSWGGQETQYF
TRBJ1-1,13,TRBV5-6,-,TGTGCCAGCAGCCGACCCTCGGGCATAGAAGCTTTCTTT,CASSRPSGIEAFF
TRBJ2-7,15,TRBV5-1,TRBD1,TGCGCCAGCAGCTTTGGACAGGGAAGCTCCTACGAGCAGTACTTC,CASSFGQGSSYEQYF